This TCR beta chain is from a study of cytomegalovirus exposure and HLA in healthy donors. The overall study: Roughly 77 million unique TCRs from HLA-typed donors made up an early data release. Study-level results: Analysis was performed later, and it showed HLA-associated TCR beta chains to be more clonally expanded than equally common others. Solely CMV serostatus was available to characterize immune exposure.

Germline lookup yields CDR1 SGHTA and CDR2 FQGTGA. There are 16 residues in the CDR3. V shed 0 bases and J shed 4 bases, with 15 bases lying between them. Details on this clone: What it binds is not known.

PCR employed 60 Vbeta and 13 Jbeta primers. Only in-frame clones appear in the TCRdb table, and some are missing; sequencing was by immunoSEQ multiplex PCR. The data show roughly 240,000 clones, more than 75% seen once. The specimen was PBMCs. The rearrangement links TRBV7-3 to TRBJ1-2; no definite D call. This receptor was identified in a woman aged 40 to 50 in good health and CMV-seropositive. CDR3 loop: CASSLTSTSAAYGYTF. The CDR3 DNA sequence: TGTGCCAGCAGCTTAACGTCTACTTCTGCCGCCTATGGCTACACCTTC.